This T cell receptor (beta chain) was identified during a study of CD8+ T cells in alopecia areata. Overall study: Dosing spanned 6 to 18 months on tofacitinib, then 6 months off drug. Points from the study as a whole: Given one nonresponder, whether baseline CD8+ expansion relates to response remains uncertain. With tofacitinib ongoing, many expanded lesional clones persisted in both scalp and blood.

Germline V gene lookup returns CDR1 GTSNPN and CDR2 SVGIG (reference sequence). The V and J ends lost 0 bases and 2 bases respectively, with 10 bases between them. The CDR3 has 14 amino acids. Turning to this clone: Its antigen is still unknown.

Regarding treatment: oral pan-JAK inhibitor, 5-10 mg twice daily. Collected material from alopecia areata patients comprised lesional scalp punch biopsies and peripheral blood. Following extraction, RNA underwent reverse transcription to cDNA, which served as the sequencing template. TCRdb's copy holds only in-frame clones and misses some; the assay was immunoSEQ multiplex PCR. The sample yields roughly 73,000 clones, roughly 30% seen once. The material sequenced was CD8+ T cells sorted from blood, taken at week 4, from a patient treated with tofacitinib. This receptor was obtained from a human donor with alopecia areata. The rearrangement uses TRBV30 and TRBJ2-5; perhaps TRBD1 as D (5 bases). DNA for the CDR3: TGTGCCTGGAGTGTGGGGCTTCTTCAAGAGACCCAGTACTTC. Its translation is CAWSVGLLQETQYF.